This T cell receptor beta chain appears in the sequencing data of a study of cytomegalovirus exposure and HLA in healthy donors. Study-level points and caveats: The finding came from a later analysis; first-cohort TCR clusters tended to co-occur in the 130 or so validation repertoires. The listing of 150 or so TCR beta chains classed them as cytomegalovirus-associated. Among the CMV-associated chains, three were confirmed in vitro as specific for CMV antigens.

Separate from the approximately 730-subject first cohort, the roughly 110-subject validation cohort was the one that the donors belonged to. The V gene's germline CDR1 is SGHRS and CDR2 YFSETQ. CDR3 size: 17 residues. V was clipped by 1 base and J by 1 base, with 15 bases between them. TCRdb's table, derived via immunoSEQ multiplex PCR, lists solely in-frame clones and lacks some. Of about 270,000 clones listed, about 86% are singletons. In regard to this clone: What it recognizes is unknown.

The clonotype comes from a young woman in good health and CMV-seronegative. What was sequenced was PBMCs. The chain links TRBV5-1 to TRBJ1-3; no clear D. CDR3 DNA: TGCGCCAGCAGCTTGAGGCACCCAGGACTGTCTGGAAACACCATATATTTT. This translates into CASSLRHPGLSGNTIYF.